The clone carrying this T cell receptor (beta chain) was seen a handful of times. What it binds is not known. The sample is drawn from a study of CD8+ T cells in alopecia areata. Study information: Each day, treated patients took oral tofacitinib twice, at 5 to 10 mg per dose. General study results and limits: Compared with normal scalp, lesional scalp had higher clonality and more expanded CD8+ clones.

The treatment is: oral pan-JAK inhibitor, 5-10 mg twice daily. Sorting from PBMCs produced CD4+ and CD8+ T cells. Between the trimmed V and J ends, which lost 0 bases and 6 bases, there was a span of 5 bases. The CDR3 spans 12 residues. CDR1 and CDR2 from the germline V gene are SGHRS and YFSETQ. In each case, RNA was isolated and then reverse transcribed into cDNA as the sequencing template. Method: immunoSEQ multiplex PCR; TCRdb's copy keeps in-frame clones and lacks some. The data show about 150,000 clones, roughly two thirds seen once. This sequence originates from a human donor with alopecia areata. This specimen was CD4+ T cells sorted from blood, taken at week 4, from a patient treated with tofacitinib. The chain employs TRBV5-1 and TRBJ2-3; D gene uncertain. The CDR3 DNA reads as TGCGCCAGCAGCTTGGGACTGGATACGCAGTATTTT. This encodes CASSLGLDTQYF.